The entry below describes one TCR beta chain. Its target is not known. The data were taken from a study of a mutant IDH1 vaccine in newly diagnosed glioma. With 6 bases clipped from V and 8 bases from J, the junction kept 9 bases outside the gene matches. This CDR3 has 13 amino acids. CDR1 is MNHEY and CDR2 is SVGAGI in the germline V gene. Indicated time point: week 35, safety follow-up. Vaccination used 300 ug of mutant IDH1 20-mer peptide per dose, with topical imiquimod. Profiled with immunoSEQ multiplex PCR; TCRdb holds only in-frame clones, not every one. Of roughly 40,000 clones in the sample, about 80% are singletons; the top ten hold approximately 5.5%.

V gene TRBV6-5 combines with J gene TRBJ1-2; 7 bases fit TRBD1. The sample in question was PBMCs, obtained from a glioma patient whose treatment included an IDH1 peptide vaccine. This TCR came from a woman aged 45-60 years with glioma. In nucleotides, the CDR3 is TGTGCCAGCAGACCAGGGGGAACGGGCGGCTACACCTTC. It translates to CASRPGGTGGYTF.